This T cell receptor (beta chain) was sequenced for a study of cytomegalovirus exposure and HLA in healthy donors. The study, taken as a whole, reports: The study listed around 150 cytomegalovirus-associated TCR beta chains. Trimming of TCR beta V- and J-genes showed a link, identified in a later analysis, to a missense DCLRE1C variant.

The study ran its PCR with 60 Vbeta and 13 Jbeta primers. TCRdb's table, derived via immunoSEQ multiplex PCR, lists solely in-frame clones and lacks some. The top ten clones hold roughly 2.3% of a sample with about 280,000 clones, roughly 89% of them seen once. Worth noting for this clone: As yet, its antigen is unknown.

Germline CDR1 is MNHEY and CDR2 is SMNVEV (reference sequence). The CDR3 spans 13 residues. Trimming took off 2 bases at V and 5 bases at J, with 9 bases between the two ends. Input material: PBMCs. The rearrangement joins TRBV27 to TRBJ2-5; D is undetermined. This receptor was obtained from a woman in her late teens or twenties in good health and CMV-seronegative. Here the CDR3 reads CASSLRSEETQYF. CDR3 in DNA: TGTGCCAGCAGTTTACGAAGCGAGGAGACCCAGTACTTC.